This TCR beta chain was recovered during a study of blood T cells in healthy people across ages. The individuals who served as donors were healthy Caucasians living in Russia, aged roughly 6 to 100. No fewer than 7 million PBMCs went into each sample. The authors extracted at least 5.5 micrograms of total RNA per sample. Study-level findings and limits: Possibly, changes in expanded clonotypes were confounded because donor CMV status was unknown.

The CDR3 is 15 amino acids. Looked up from germline, CDR1 is LGHNA and CDR2 is YNFKEQ. Trimming shortened V by 1 base and J by 1 base, and 10 bases separated the two germline ends. Next came a second PCR, run for about 7 to 12 cycles, which used a sample-barcoded 5' primer along with a J-beta primer mix. A single record per CDR3 protein comes from TCRdb applying MiXCR to the 5' RACE reads. The sample lists roughly 500,000 distinct CDR3 sequences; approximately 27% were seen once. With respect to this clonotype: Its antigen is unknown.

Material for sequencing was blood. This sequence was found in a woman in her 70s in good health. The rearrangement joins TRBV4-2 to TRBJ2-5; D is undetermined. The CDR3 loop reads CASSQAAGSQETQYF. CDR3 bases: TGTGCCAGCAGCCAAGCTGCAGGCTCCCAAGAGACCCAGTACTTC.